This note documents a single TCR beta chain sequence. The data stem from a study of blood T cell repertoires in COVID-19. TCRdb keeps only in-frame clones here, not all; method: immunoSEQ multiplex PCR. The sample carries approximately 200,000 clones, roughly 80% recorded once. This receptor was identified in a human donor in a cohort sampled during active COVID-19. Sequenced material: peripheral blood.

The CDR3 nucleotides are TGTGCCAGCAGACGACAGGGGACTTTCTACGAGCAGTACTTC. Protein product: CASRRQGTFYEQYF. The chain is built from TRBV28 and TRBJ2-7; TRBD1 matches 8 bases. V trimming: 6 bases; J trimming: 3 bases; junction bases outside the gene matches: 7. Germline V CDR1 and CDR2: MDHEN, SYDVKM. This CDR3 region has 14 residues.